The rows below give T cell receptor beta chains drawn from one sample of a study of EBV T-cell therapy then PD-1 blockade in nasopharyngeal carcinoma. What these receptors recognize is not known. Clones were read by immunoSEQ multiplex PCR, and TCRdb kept only the in-frame ones, dropping some. The sample consists of 20,000 to 25,000 clones, over 65% of them appearing once. The starting material was CD8+ T cells from blood, obtained at day -245 from a patient whose treatment included autologous EBV-specific T cells and nivolumab. These receptors originate from a man between 40 and 49 years old with nasopharyngeal carcinoma. The CDR3 runs from the conserved cysteine through the conserved F or W. The order of the fields is D gene, clone size, V gene, CDR3 length, J gene, CDR3 protein, CDR3 DNA. A D gene is named only where the DNA matches it firmly. A row's size may be missing; if present it is once, few, many or a size class.

>TRBD1|.|TRBV5-1|17|TRBJ1-1
CASSSRTGNKVSTEAFF
TGCGCCAGCAGCTCCAGGACAGGGAATAAGGTTTCAACTGAAGCTTTCTTT
>.|.|TRBV7-2|14|TRBJ2-7
CASSLVSTSGEQYF
TGTGCCAGCAGCTTAGTGTCGACTTCGGGGGAGCAGTACTTC
>.|.|TRBV5-5|14|TRBJ2-7
CASSLGPGRYEQYF
TGTGCCAGCAGCTTGGGTCCAGGCCGCTACGAGCAGTACTTC
>.|.|TRBV28|11|TRBJ1-2
CASRTGYGYTF
TGTGCCAGCAGAACAGGGTATGGCTACACCTTC
>TRBD1|.|TRBV3-1/TRBV3-2|17|TRBJ2-5
CASSQGGTAHPGETQYF
TGTGCCAGCAGCCAAGGGGGGACAGCCCACCCAGGAGAGACCCAGTACTTC
>TRBD2|.|TRBV28|14|TRBJ2-1
CASSPMGLAVVQFF
TGTGCCAGCAGTCCTATGGGACTAGCGGTTGTGCAGTTCTTC
>.|.|TRBV6-1|14|TRBJ1-2
CASSERGGNYGYTF
TGTGCCAGCAGTGAACGGGGGGGCAACTATGGCTACACCTTC
>TRBD2|.|TRBV4-2|16|TRBJ2-3
CASSQEGGGAVDTQYF
TGTGCCAGCAGCCAAGAAGGCGGGGGGGCCGTAGATACGCAGTATTTT
>TRBD1|.|TRBV7-6|13|TRBJ2-7
CASSATGGTEQYF
TGTGCCAGCAGCGCGACAGGGGGCACCGAGCAGTACTTC
>TRBD1|.|TRBV6-2/TRBV6-3|14|TRBJ2-7
CASSLTGGANEQYF
TGTGCCAGCAGTCTCACAGGGGGCGCGAACGAGCAGTACTTC
>.|once|TRBV12-3/TRBV12-4|12|TRBJ1-6
CASRGLDPPLHF
TGTGCCAGCAGAGGTCTTGACCCACCCCTCCACTTT
>.|.|TRBV9|13|TRBJ1-2
CASSPGRGGGYTF
TGTGCCAGCAGCCCAGGGAGGGGGGGAGGCTACACCTTC
>.|.|TRBV5-1|15|TRBJ1-1
CASSLGYRVNTEAFF
TGCGCCAGCAGCTTGGGGTACAGGGTGAACACTGAAGCTTTCTTT
>.|.|TRBV9|12|TRBJ2-7
CASSDRNNEQYF
TGTGCCAGCAGCGACAGGAATAACGAGCAGTACTTC
>.|.|TRBV27|13|TRBJ2-5
CASSLLGQETQYF
TGTGCCAGCAGTTTACTGGGCCAAGAGACCCAGTACTTC
>.|.|TRBV7-2|14|TRBJ2-7
CASSLFQGAYEQYF
TGTGCCAGCAGCTTGTTCCAGGGAGCCTACGAGCAGTACTTC
>.|.|TRBV7-8|14|TRBJ1-1
CASSRGPLNTEAFF
TGTGCCAGCAGCCGGGGCCCCTTGAACACTGAAGCTTTCTTT
>.|.|TRBV30|14|TRBJ2-5
CAWSVGRWEETQYF
TGTGCCTGGAGTGTGGGCAGGTGGGAAGAGACCCAGTACTTC
>.|.|TRBV6-2/TRBV6-3|16|TRBJ2-7
CASSTSGGFVLYEQYF
TGTGCCAGCAGTACCAGTGGGGGTTTCGTCCTCTACGAGCAGTACTTC
>.|.|TRBV19|15|TRBJ2-3
CASSIQTSSTDTQYF
TGTGCCAGTAGTATACAGACTTCTAGCACAGATACGCAGTATTTT
>.|.|TRBV7-3|13|TRBJ2-7
CASSLITGGEQYF
TGTGCCAGCAGCTTAATTACAGGAGGCGAGCAGTACTTC
>TRBD2|.|TRBV13|15|TRBJ2-7
CASSLGGAGAHEQYF
TGTGCCAGCAGCTTAGGAGGAGCGGGGGCCCACGAGCAGTACTTC
>.|medium-sized|TRBV14|14|TRBJ2-7
CASSPADRLREQYF
TGTGCCAGCAGCCCCGCGGACCGACTCCGCGAGCAGTACTTC
>TRBD1|.|TRBV6-4|15|TRBJ2-1
CASSDGTGAYNEQFF
TGTGCCAGCAGTGACGGGACAGGGGCCTACAATGAGCAGTTCTTC
>TRBD1|.|TRBV6-6|16|TRBJ1-5
CASSLDRAVGNQPQHF
TGTGCCAGCAGCCTCGACAGGGCGGTAGGCAATCAGCCCCAGCATTTT
>.|.|TRBV4-3|17|TRBJ1-5
CASSQDRDDHWNQPQHF
TGCGCCAGCAGCCAAGATCGGGACGACCACTGGAATCAGCCCCAGCATTTT
>TRBD1|.|TRBV7-9|14|TRBJ2-5
CASSLIQGAETQYF
TGTGCCAGCAGCTTAATCCAGGGGGCAGAGACCCAGTACTTC
>.|.|TRBV19|17|TRBJ2-6
CASSTPGSHSGANVLTF
TGTGCCAGTAGTACCCCCGGTTCACACTCTGGGGCCAACGTCCTGACTTTC
>.|.|TRBV4-3|11|TRBJ1-2
CASSLGLGVTF
TGCGCCAGCAGCCTTGGACTGGGAGTCACCTTC
>.|.|TRBV6-2/TRBV6-3|14|TRBJ1-2
CASSYGDSFYGYTF
TGTGCCAGCAGTTACGGTGACAGTTTCTATGGCTACACCTTC
>TRBD2|.|TRBV20-1|16|TRBJ2-1
CSASISGGANLDEQFF
TGCAGTGCTAGTATTAGCGGGGGGGCCAATTTAGATGAGCAGTTCTTC
>TRBD1|.|TRBV10-2|14|TRBJ1-2
CASRGQGAGYGYTF
TGCGCCAGCAGAGGACAGGGGGCAGGTTATGGCTACACCTTC
>.|.|TRBV7-9|14|TRBJ1-2
CASSLVGRNYGYTF
TGTGCCAGCAGCTTAGTTGGCAGAAACTATGGCTACACCTTC
>.|.|TRBV5-1|14|TRBJ1-4
CASSLQGWGEKLFF
TGCGCCAGCAGCTTGCAGGGGTGGGGTGAAAAACTGTTTTTT
>TRBD2|.|TRBV10-3|18|TRBJ2-7
CAISEESSGGPLGYEQYF
TGTGCCATCAGTGAGGAGTCTAGCGGGGGTCCCCTCGGCTACGAGCAGTACTTC
>.|.|TRBV5-6|13|TRBJ1-5
CASSPGGNQPQHF
TGTGCCAGCAGCCCGGGGGGGAATCAGCCCCAGCATTTT
>.|once|TRBV4-2|13|TRBJ2-1
CASSQDQGNEQFF
TGTGCCAGCAGCCAAGATCAGGGGAATGAGCAGTTCTTC
>.|.|TRBV7-9|13|TRBJ1-3
CASSPGAGNTIYF
TGTGCCAGCAGTCCGGGGGCTGGAAACACCATATATTTT
>.|.|TRBV6-5|15|TRBJ2-1
CASSLVGGPGDEQFF
TGTGCCAGCAGCCTAGTAGGGGGGCCAGGGGATGAGCAGTTCTTC
>.|.|TRBV28|15|TRBJ2-1
CASSFGRAEINEQFF
TGTGCCAGCAGTTTTGGACGGGCCGAAATCAATGAGCAGTTCTTC
>.|.|TRBV4-1|14|TRBJ1-2
CASSQGGAQYGYTF
TGCGCCAGCAGCCAAGGGGGGGCGCAATATGGCTACACCTTC